This TCR beta chain was sequenced during a study of cytomegalovirus exposure and HLA in healthy donors. Study-wide findings and caveats: Indistinguishable V segments, including TRBV6-2 and TRBV6-3, were excluded. For most subjects, TCR beta sequences were reported to predict HLA-A and HLA-B alleles with accuracy.

V lost 9 bases, J lost 1 base, and 7 bases lay in between. The CDR3 runs 11 residues. Germline CDR1 reads MNHEY; CDR2 reads SMNVEV (reference sequence). Regarding this clone: Its specificity is not known.

With 60 Vbeta and 13 Jbeta primers, the PCR was carried out. Assay: immunoSEQ multiplex PCR; the TCRdb copy retains only in-frame clones and omits some. This table has fewer than 300,000 clones, 80% appearing once. The chain recombines TRBV27 with TRBJ2-7, with D maybe TRBD2 (6 bases). This receptor was identified in a girl aged 2 to 9 in good health and CMV-seronegative. Sequenced sample: PBMCs. Here the CDR3 reads CASGGSYEQYF. In DNA, the CDR3 is TGTGCCAGTGGGGGGTCCTACGAGCAGTACTTC.